Listed here are 26 T cell receptor beta chains from one sample, sequenced in a study of T cell responses to AZD1222 COVID-19 vaccine. Sequencing was performed with immunoSEQ multiplex PCR; in TCRdb, only in-frame clones are kept and a portion is missing. The sample consists of about 82,000 clones, around 90% of them appearing once. The input for sequencing was peripheral blood, taken 28 days after the second AZD1222 dose. All receptors come from an adult who received the AZD1222 COVID-19 vaccine.

The V call is TRBV6-5, the J call TRBJ2-7; possibly TRBD1 for D (5 bases). This CDR3 comprises 15 residues. Looked up from germline, CDR1 is MNHEY and CDR2 is SVGAGI. Trimming cost V 5 bases and J 2 bases, with 16 bases left between them. CDR3 in DNA: TGTGCCAGCAGTAGGGGCAGGTCCGCAACCTACGAGCAGTACTTC. Its translation is CASSRGRSATYEQYF.

This rearrangement joins TRBV5-1 to TRBJ1-2; D not resolved. The V end was cut by 0 bases, the J end by 8 bases, with 20 bases between. This CDR3 has 16 residues. The V gene's germline CDR1 is SGHRS and CDR2 YFSETQ. The CDR3 loop reads CASSLEPGRSSAGYTF. CDR3 coding DNA: TGCGCCAGCAGCTTGGAGCCTGGGCGTTCTTCAGCCGGCTACACCTTC. The whole variable domain, filled in from reference TRBV5-1 and TRBJ1-2, reads KAGVTQTPRYLIKTRGQQVTLSCSPISGHRSVSWYQQTPGQGLQFLFEYFSETQRNKGNFPGRFSGRQFSNSRSEMNVSTLELGDSALYLCASSLEPGRSSAGYTFGSGTRLTVV.

The chain employs TRBV19 and TRBJ2-7; a weak D match, TRBD2 (5 bases). V was shortened by 5 bases and J by 3 bases, with 14 bases between the two germline ends. The germline V gene encodes CDR1 LNHDA and CDR2 SQIVND (reference sequence). This CDR3 has 14 residues. The CDR3 reads CASSADARGYEQYF. CDR3 DNA sequence: TGTGCCAGTAGTGCCGACGCTCGGGGCTACGAGCAGTACTTC. The whole variable domain, remainder taken from reference TRBV19 and TRBJ2-7, is DGGITQSPKYLFRKEGQNVTLSCEQNLNHDAMYWYRQDPGQGLRLIYYSQIVNDFQKGDIAEGYSVSREKKESFPLTVTSAQKNPTAFYLCASSADARGYEQYFGPGTRLTVT.

The chain links TRBV6-6 to TRBJ2-1; 8 bases match TRBD2. The CDR3 is 18 residues long. V dropped 5 bases and J dropped 0; count of bases not matched to a gene: 12. Per germline, CDR1 MNHNY and CDR2 SVGAGI (reference sequence). The CDR3: CASSLFAGGLSSYNEQFF. The DNA of the CDR3 is TGTGCCAGCAGTCTTTTTGCGGGGGGACTGAGCTCCTACAATGAGCAGTTCTTC.

J is TRBJ1-1 and V is TRBV28; possible D gene TRBD1, 6 bases. The CDR3 consists of 13 residues. Germline V gene lookup returns CDR1 MDHEN and CDR2 SYDVKM. V was shortened by 4 bases and J by 5 bases, with 11 bases between the two germline ends. The CDR3: CASSSTGRTEAFF. CDR3 bases: TGTGCCAGCAGTTCCACAGGGCGGACTGAAGCTTTCTTT.

The CDR3 loop is CSASSGGPYEQYF. As DNA, the CDR3 is TGCAGTGCTAGTTCGGGAGGGCCCTACGAGCAGTACTTC. The chain is built from TRBV20-1 and TRBJ2-7; 8 bases fit TRBD2. Germline V CDR1 and CDR2: DFQATT, SNEGSKA (reference sequence). V lost 3 bases to trimming and J lost 2 bases; unmatched junction nucleotides: 3. The CDR3 runs to 13 residues.

The chain couples TRBV18 to TRBJ1-1; unclear D gene. The CDR3 spans 15 residues. Germline-derived CDR1 and CDR2 are KGHSH and LQKENI. V lost 5 bases and J lost 3, with 16 bases in between. The CDR3 sequence is CASSVFASLDTEAFF. The CDR3 coding sequence is TGTGCCAGCTCAGTATTTGCCTCTCTGGACACTGAAGCTTTCTTT.

The chain recombines TRBV11-2 with TRBJ1-1; unclear D gene. From germline, CDR1 is SGHAT and CDR2 FQNNGV. Trimming removed 3 bases at V and 1 base at J, with 12 bases between. The CDR3 has 15 residues. The CDR3 spells CASSFDGGRNTEAFF. The CDR3 region has the DNA TGTGCCAGCAGCTTCGATGGAGGGCGGAACACTGAAGCTTTCTTT.

The CDR3 loop reads CASSPRGGYGYTF. CDR3 in DNA: TGTGCCAGCAGCCCCAGAGGGGGGTATGGCTACACCTTC. The V and J genes are TRBV11-2 and TRBJ1-2, with D possibly being TRBD1 (6 bases). Deletions cut 5 bases from V and 5 bases from J, with 12 bases between. This CDR3 is 13 amino acids long. Germline V lookup: CDR1 SGHAT, CDR2 FQNNGV.

The chain employs TRBV5-1 and TRBJ2-2; D is unclear. Germline CDR1 reads SGHRS; CDR2 reads YFSETQ. The CDR3 sequence is 15 residues long. The V end lost 0 bases, the J end lost 0 bases, and 6 bases lay between the germline ends. The CDR3 DNA sequence: TGCGCCAGCAGCTTGGACACATCGAACACCGGGGAGCTGTTTTTT. Translating it yields CASSLDTSNTGELFF.

This clone was observed once. The V and J genes are TRBV6-5 and TRBJ1-5; D uncertain. From germline, CDR1 is MNHEY and CDR2 SVGAGI. This CDR3 region has 13 residues. Trimming left V 6 bases short and J 3 bases short, with 9 bases between. The CDR3, as DNA: TGTGCCAGCAGAACCAGGTTCAATCAGCCCCAGCATTTT. Translated, it gives CASRTRFNQPQHF.

V and J are TRBV7-8 and TRBJ2-2; no reliable D call. This CDR3 region has 16 residues. V was trimmed by 1 base and J by 1 base, leaving 10 bases between them. The germline V gene has CDR1 SGHVS and CDR2 FQNEAQ. The chain's CDR3 is CASSLELAVNTGELFF. The CDR3 DNA reads TGTGCCAGCAGCTTAGAGTTAGCTGTGAACACCGGGGAGCTGTTTTTT.

The chain uses TRBV10-1 and TRBJ2-5; 7 positions agree with TRBD1. The CDR3 sequence is 15 residues long. Germline trimming cut 2 bases from V and 2 bases from J; bases unmatched to any gene: 5. The germline V gene has CDR1 WNHNN and CDR2 SYGVQD (reference sequence). The CDR3 nucleotides are TGCGCCAGCAGTGAGGGGACAGCTACTCAAGAGACCCAGTACTTC. Translation: CASSEGTATQETQYF.

Comment on this clone: A junction end diverges from the germline sequence, so it may reflect a read error. The rearrangement uses TRBV7-7 and TRBJ1-3, with D unclear. The germline V gene encodes CDR1 SSHAT and CDR2 FNYEAQ (reference sequence). This CDR3 region has 16 residues. The CDR3 region has the DNA TGTGCTAGCAGCTTAGGCCCGCCGAGCTCTGGAAACACCATATATTTT. Its protein is CASSLGPPSSGNTIYF.

The chain has TRBV6-5 and TRBJ1-2; possibly TRBD1 for D (5 bases). Germline V gene lookup returns CDR1 MNHEY and CDR2 SVGAGI. The CDR3 length is 15 residues. Trimming removed 7 bases at V and 4 bases at J, with 19 bases between. The CDR3 reads CASKGSLWVGYGYTF. CDR3 coding DNA: TGTGCCAGCAAGGGGAGCCTATGGGTGGGCTATGGCTACACCTTC.

A single count supports this clone. The V gene is TRBV30, the J gene TRBJ2-7; 7 nucleotides align to TRBD1. The trim removed 2 bases at V and 2 bases at J, leaving 3 bases unmatched. Germline-derived CDR1 and CDR2 are GTSNPN and SVGIG (reference sequence). The CDR3 runs 13 residues. In DNA form, the CDR3 reads TGTGCCTGGAGTAAGGGGGCCACCTACGAGCAGTACTTC. It specifies CAWSKGATYEQYF. Full variable domain (remainder filled in from reference TRBV30 and TRBJ2-7): SQTIHQWPATLVQPVGSPLSLECTVEGTSNPNLYWYRQAAGRGLQLLFYSVGIGQISSEVPQNLSASRPQDRQFILSSKKLLLSDSGFYLCAWSKGATYEQYFGPGTRLTVT.

This chain uses TRBV6-5 with TRBJ1-2; no clear D. CDR3 length: 14 amino acids. Trimming stripped 0 bases from V and 2 bases from J, with 7 bases between. CDR1 is MNHEY and CDR2 is SVGAGI in the germline V gene. The CDR3 region has the DNA TGTGCCAGCAGTTACTCGGGCAAGAACTATGGCTACACCTTC. Encoded protein: CASSYSGKNYGYTF.

The CDR3 here is CASSSLWGETQYF. DNA of the CDR3: TGTGCCAGCAGTTCCCTCTGGGGAGAGACCCAGTACTTC. The V call is TRBV7-9, the J call TRBJ2-5; no reliable D call. CDR3 length equals 13 residues. V dropped 6 bases and J dropped 4 bases, with 12 bases sitting between them. Germline CDR1 is SEHNR and CDR2 is FQNEAQ (reference sequence). Filled out from reference TRBV7-9 and TRBJ2-5, the complete variable domain reads DTGVSQNPRHKITKRGQNVTFRCDPISEHNRLYWYRQTLGQGPEFLTYFQNEAQLEKSRLLSDRFSAERPKGSFSTLEIQRTEQGDSAMYLCASSSLWGETQYFGPGTRLLVL.

This clone was recorded a few times. The chain has TRBV3-1 (or the pseudogene TRBV3-2) and TRBJ2-3; D may be TRBD2 (5 bases). The germline CDR1 and CDR2 sequences are LGHDT and YNNKEL (reference sequence). The CDR3 sequence is 15 residues long. The V end was cut by 4 bases, the J end by 6 bases, with 17 bases between. The chain's CDR3 is CASSPLNPGLDTQYF. As DNA, the CDR3 is TGTGCCAGCAGCCCCCTCAATCCGGGGTTGGATACGCAGTATTTT.

The chain combines TRBV9 with TRBJ1-6; D is perhaps TRBD1 (6 bases). The CDR3 runs to 14 residues. In germline, CDR1 is SGDLS, CDR2 YYNGEE. The V gene lost 1 base and the J gene lost 10 bases, with 12 bases spanning the gap. CDR3 loop: CASSVSGGPSPLHF. The CDR3 nucleotides are TGTGCCAGCAGCGTAAGCGGGGGGCCCTCACCCCTCCACTTT.

This clone occurred once. The chain uses TRBV4-1 and TRBJ2-7; D gene unclear. Germline V CDR1 and CDR2: MGHRA, YSYEKL. V lost 0 bases and J 6 bases, leaving 12 bases between the germline ends. This CDR3 comprises 14 residues. CDR3 region: CASSQDLVISEQYF. The CDR3 nucleotides are TGCGCCAGCAGCCAAGATCTGGTTATTTCCGAGCAGTACTTC.

The chain employs TRBV6-5 and TRBJ1-1, with no clear D. CDR1 is MNHEY, CDR2 SVGAGI, per germline. The CDR3 runs 11 residues. V lost 5 bases and J 5 bases, leaving 6 bases between the germline ends. In nucleotides, the CDR3 is TGTGCCAGCAGTAGGAGAACTGAAGCTTTCTTT. The encoded protein is CASSRRTEAFF.

The chain has TRBV20-1 and TRBJ1-2; D uncertain. This CDR3 is 15 amino acids long. Germline CDR1 DFQATT, CDR2 SNEGSKA (reference sequence). V lost 3 bases to trimming and J lost 4 bases, with 18 bases between them. DNA of the CDR3: TGCAGTGCTAGTCGGACCCAGACGCGGGGCTATGGCTACACCTTC. It codes for CSASRTQTRGYGYTF.

This chain joins TRBV7-3 and TRBJ2-1; 8 positions agree with TRBD1. This CDR3 spans 15 amino acids. Germline CDR1 SGHTA, CDR2 FQGTGA. J lost 6 bases, V lost 4 bases, and 8 bases had no gene match. CDR3 DNA sequence: TGTGCCAGCAGCTGGCGACAGGGGAGTCTCAATGAGCAGTTCTTC. Encoded protein: CASSWRQGSLNEQFF.

The gene calls are TRBV4-1 and TRBJ2-7; 9 positions agree with TRBD1. The CDR3 consists of 18 residues. With V trimmed by 1 base and J by 5 bases, 15 bases remained unmatched. Germline-derived CDR1 and CDR2 are MGHRA and YSYEKL. The CDR3 spells CASSQAFPDRGMGDEQYF. The CDR3 region has the DNA TGCGCCAGCAGCCAAGCATTTCCGGACAGGGGAATGGGTGACGAGCAGTACTTC.

The V gene is TRBV28, the J gene TRBJ1-6, with TRBD1 as a possible D gene (5 bases). Germline CDR1 is MDHEN and CDR2 is SYDVKM. This CDR3 contains 15 residues. V lost 4 bases and J 0 bases, leaving 7 bases between the germline ends. CDR3 in amino acids: CASSWGSSYNSPLHF. CDR3 DNA sequence: TGTGCCAGCAGTTGGGGGAGCTCCTATAATTCACCCCTCCACTTT.